The 10 T cell receptor beta chains below all came from one sample that was sequenced in a study of shared clonotypes between healthy human individuals. TCRdb's copy holds only in-frame clones and misses some; the assay was immunoSEQ multiplex PCR. The table includes more than 2 million clones, about 95% detected once. The specimen sequenced was naive CD4+ T cells sorted from blood. Subset of the sample: CD45RA+ positively selected. The receptors here all came from a man younger than 30 in good health.

The rearrangement uses TRBV9 and TRBJ1-6; D is unclear. This CDR3 spans 14 amino acids. V was clipped by 3 bases and J by 6 bases, with 10 bases between them. Germline V gene sequence: CDR1 SGDLS, CDR2 YYNGEE. CDR3 DNA sequence: TGTGCCAGCAGCGCGGGAGTAGGTAATTCACCCCTCCACTTT. Translated, it gives CASSAGVGNSPLHF.

The chain carries TRBV4-3 and TRBJ1-1; D unclear. The germline V gene has CDR1 LGHNA and CDR2 YSLEER. The CDR3 sequence is 14 residues long. V shed 3 bases and J shed 0 bases, with 8 bases lying between them. The CDR3 region is CASSHLQVNTEAFF. As DNA, the CDR3 is TGCGCCAGCAGCCATCTTCAGGTGAACACTGAAGCTTTCTTT.

The CDR3 DNA reads TGTGCCAGCTTTGCCAGACAGCTTATGAACACTGAAGCTTTCTTT. Its protein is CASFARQLMNTEAFF. The J gene is TRBJ1-1, the V gene TRBV12-1; no DNA check was done on the table's D call, TRBD1. TRBV12-1 is assigned pseudogene status. The CDR3 extends over 15 amino acids.

This clone was seen just once. The gene calls are TRBV6-5 and TRBJ2-1; the match to TRBD2 covers 7 bases. Trimming at V came to 0 bases and at J to 1 base, leaving 3 bases not matched to a gene. CDR1 and CDR2 from the germline V gene are MNHEY and SVGAGI. The CDR3 extends over 16 amino acids. The CDR3 bases are TGTGCCAGCAGTTACTCTGGGGGACTATCCTACAATGAGCAGTTCTTC. This translates into CASSYSGGLSYNEQFF.

The chain employs TRBV19 and TRBJ2-7, with TRBD2 matching over 8 bases. This CDR3 region has 15 residues. Germline CDR1 and CDR2: LNHDA and SQIVND (reference sequence). The J segment lost 4 bases and the V segment lost 1 base, leaving 6 bases of the junction unmatched. The CDR3 sequence: CASSIVGAGAYEQYF. CDR3 coding DNA: TGTGCCAGTAGTATAGTAGGAGCGGGGGCGTACGAGCAGTACTTC.

The chain joins TRBV2 to TRBJ2-1, with TRBD2 matching over 8 bases. The CDR3 has 17 residues. From germline, CDR1 is SNHLY and CDR2 FYNNEI. With 4 bases clipped from V and 4 bases from J, the junction kept 12 bases outside the gene matches. CDR3 amino acids: CASSGRGTSGFYNEQFF. CDR3 bases: TGTGCCAGCAGTGGTCGGGGAACTAGCGGTTTTTACAATGAGCAGTTCTTC.

The CDR3 DNA reads as TGCAGCGTGCTTCCAGGGGAGACCCAGTACTTC. This gives the protein CSVLPGETQYF. This chain joins TRBV29-1 and TRBJ2-5; D perhaps matches TRBD1 (5 bases). The CDR3 consists of 11 residues. In germline, CDR1 is SQVTM, CDR2 ANQGSEA. Trimming removed 6 bases at V and 5 bases at J, with 10 bases between.

The chain recombines TRBV5-1 with TRBJ2-7, with no clear D. CDR3 length: 15 residues. V gave up 2 bases and J gave up 7 bases, with 19 bases separating them. The germline V gene encodes CDR1 SGHRS and CDR2 YFSETQ. The CDR3 DNA is TGCGCCAGCAGCTTAATTACCAGGCCGGGTAGGGAGCAGTACTTC. It yields the protein CASSLITRPGREQYF.

This clone was counted only a few times. The chain uses TRBV19 and TRBJ2-1; 7 nucleotides match TRBD1. CDR3 length equals 16 residues. The ends lost 6 bases at V and 6 bases at J; junction bases unmatched: 14. The germline CDR1 and CDR2 sequences are LNHDA and SQIVND (reference sequence). CDR3 in amino acids: CASRLFGQAVGNEQFF. The CDR3 coding sequence is TGTGCCAGTAGACTATTCGGACAGGCCGTCGGCAATGAGCAGTTCTTC.

The rearrangement uses TRBV15 and TRBJ2-7; TRBD1 or TRBD2 may be the D gene (5 bases each). The CDR3 has 14 amino acids. In germline, CDR1 is LNHNV, CDR2 YYDKDF (reference sequence). V was cut by 5 bases and J by 2 bases, with 13 bases left in between. The chain's CDR3 is CATSLRDGPYEQYF. CDR3 DNA: TGTGCCACCAGCTTACGGGACGGACCCTACGAGCAGTACTTC.